These 9 T cell receptor beta chains were all obtained from the same sample, sequenced in a study of T-cell reconstitution after alpha-beta-depleted transplantation in children (dated by TCRdb to the mid-2010s). This specimen's treatment or condition label, per the study, means: allogeneic hematopoietic cell transplantation with graft depleted of TCRalphabeta T cells and CD19 B cells. Library preparation was by PCR. Sequencing was performed on an Illumina HiSeq 2500. Molecular barcoding was employed in the preparation of TCR libraries, with unique molecular identifiers being used to normalize TCRbeta repertoire quantification. TCRdb ran its own pipeline on the public reads, namely fastp trimming at Q25 and MiXCR clone calling, and kept in-frame beta chains. Rows matching on CDR3 protein sequence are summarized as one entry with the most common DNA and genes. This sample gives hundreds of thousands of distinct CDR3 sequences in total; about 8.7% of them show up just once. The top ten constitute approximately 34% of the sample.

The sequencing here drew on PBMCs, mostly from graft donor cells, taken 360 days after TCRalphabeta/CD19-depleted stem cell transplant. The receptors originated from a male patient aged 2-9 years who had a stem cell transplant for acute myeloid leukemia, so the T cells may come from the graft donor.

The chain carries TRBV5-1 and TRBJ2-3; no reliable D call. This CDR3 region has 14 residues. The germline V gene encodes CDR1 SGHRS and CDR2 YFSETQ. Between the trimmed V and J ends, which lost 4 bases and 0 bases, there was a span of 9 bases. The CDR3 DNA reads TGCGCCAGCAGCGTACTACCTAGCACAGATACGCAGTATTTT. This sequence encodes CASSVLPSTDTQYF.

The chain recombines TRBV12-5 with TRBJ2-1; possible D gene TRBD1, 5 bases. The CDR3 contains 13 residues. Germline-derived CDR1 and CDR2 are LGHNT and FRNRAP. V was cut by 6 bases and J by 8 bases, with 14 bases left in between. The CDR3 loop is CASGIGATHEQFF. CDR3 in DNA: TGTGCTAGTGGGATTGGGGCAACCCATGAGCAGTTCTTC.

CDR3 loop: CASSGSNVAGELFF. The DNA for the CDR3 is TGCGCCAGCAGCGGCAGCAACGTGGCCGGGGAGCTGTTTTTT. This chain joins TRBV5-1 and TRBJ2-2; D unclear. Germline CDR1 and CDR2: SGHRS and YFSETQ. With 4 bases removed from V and 6 bases from J, the gap between germline ends came to 13 bases. This CDR3 contains 14 residues.

This clonotype was seen a handful of times. This rearrangement joins TRBV12-3 or TRBV12-4 to TRBJ2-5; 11 nucleotides align to TRBD2. V shed 4 bases, J shed 5 bases, and the junction held 9 bases outside the gene matches. The CDR3 is 16 amino acids. CDR3 nucleotide sequence: TGTGCCAGCAGTTCACGCCAACTAGCGGGAGCGGAGACCCAGTACTTC. Amino acid sequence: CASSSRQLAGAETQYF.

This clonotype was counted only a few times. The rearrangement uses TRBV16 and TRBJ1-5, with D unresolved. Germline values: CDR1 KGHSY, CDR2 FQNENV. This CDR3 is 12 amino acids long. Trimming cost V 4 bases and J 7 bases, with 8 bases left between them. In nucleotides, the CDR3 is TGTGCCAGCAGCCCGAATGAGCAGCCCCAGCATTTT. It specifies CASSPNEQPQHF.

This clonotype showed up many times. This sequence joins TRBV5-1 and TRBJ2-4; tentatively, D is TRBD2 (5 bases). This CDR3 has 15 residues. Germline CDR1 SGHRS, CDR2 YFSETQ. The ends were cut back, 4 bases at V and 6 bases at J, with 17 bases in the middle. The CDR3 region is CASSALLLAGNIQYF. In nucleotides, the CDR3 is TGCGCCAGCAGCGCCCTTCTCCTAGCCGGAAACATTCAGTACTTC.

This clonotype came up a few times. The V call is TRBV5-1, the J call TRBJ2-3; the D is unclear. Trimming shortened V by 0 bases and J by 0 bases, and 8 bases separated the two germline ends. CDR1 and CDR2 from the germline V gene are SGHRS and YFSETQ. This CDR3 contains 15 residues. DNA of the CDR3: TGCGCCAGCAGCTTGGACGGAACTAGCACAGATACGCAGTATTTT. The encoded protein is CASSLDGTSTDTQYF.

This clonotype was found many times. This chain joins TRBV7-3 and TRBJ1-1, with D unclear. CDR3 length: 14 amino acids. The germline CDR1 and CDR2 sequences are SGHTA and FQGTGA. The V and J ends lost 4 bases and 1 base respectively, with 10 bases between them. The DNA of the CDR3 is TGTGCCAGCAGCTATGGGTTATCGAACACTGAAGCTTTCTTT. Translating gives CASSYGLSNTEAFF.

This clonotype showed up many times. The chain couples TRBV7-9 to TRBJ1-1; D remains unclear. Deletions cut 5 bases from V and 1 base from J, with 5 bases between. From germline, CDR1 is SEHNR and CDR2 FQNEAQ (reference sequence). The CDR3 consists of 12 residues. The CDR3: CASSPPNTEAFF. The CDR3 DNA follows: TGTGCCAGCAGCCCCCCGAACACTGAAGCTTTCTTT.